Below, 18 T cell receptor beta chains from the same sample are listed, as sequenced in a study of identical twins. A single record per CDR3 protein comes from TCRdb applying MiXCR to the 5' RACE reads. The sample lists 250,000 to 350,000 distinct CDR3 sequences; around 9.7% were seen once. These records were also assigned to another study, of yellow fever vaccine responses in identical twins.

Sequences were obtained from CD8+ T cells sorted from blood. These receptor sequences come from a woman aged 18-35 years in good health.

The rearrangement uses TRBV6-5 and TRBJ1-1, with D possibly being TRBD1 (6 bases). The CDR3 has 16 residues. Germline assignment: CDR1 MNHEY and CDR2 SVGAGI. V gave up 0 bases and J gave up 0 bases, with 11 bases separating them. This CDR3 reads CASSYSMGGLNTEAFF. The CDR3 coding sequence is TGTGCCAGCAGTTACTCGATGGGGGGCCTGAACACTGAAGCTTTCTTT.

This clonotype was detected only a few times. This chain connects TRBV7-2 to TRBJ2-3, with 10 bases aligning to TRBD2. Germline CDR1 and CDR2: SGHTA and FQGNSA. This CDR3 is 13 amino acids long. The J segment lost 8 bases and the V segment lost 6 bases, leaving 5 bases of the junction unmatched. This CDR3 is CASRPLAGATQYF. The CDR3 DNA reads TGTGCCAGCAGACCTCTAGCGGGAGCTACGCAGTATTTT.

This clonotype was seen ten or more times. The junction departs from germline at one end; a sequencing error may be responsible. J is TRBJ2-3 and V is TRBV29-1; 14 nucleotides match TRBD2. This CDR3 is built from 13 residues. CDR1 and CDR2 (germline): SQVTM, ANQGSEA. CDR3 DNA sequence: TGTACGATGACTAGCGGGGGGGATGATACGCAGTATTTT. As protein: CTMTSGGDDTQYF.

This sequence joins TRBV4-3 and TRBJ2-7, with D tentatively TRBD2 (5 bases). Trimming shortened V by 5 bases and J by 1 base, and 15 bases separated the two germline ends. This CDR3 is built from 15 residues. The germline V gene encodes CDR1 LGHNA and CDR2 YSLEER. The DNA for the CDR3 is TGCGCCAGCAGCGAACGGTTACTAGTGTCCTACGAGCAGTACTTC. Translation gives CASSERLLVSYEQYF.

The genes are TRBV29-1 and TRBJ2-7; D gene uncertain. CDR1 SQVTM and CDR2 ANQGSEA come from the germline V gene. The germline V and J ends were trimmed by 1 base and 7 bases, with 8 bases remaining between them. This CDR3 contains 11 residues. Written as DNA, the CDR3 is TGCAGCGTTGAAGCGGAATATGAGCAGTACTTC. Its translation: CSVEAEYEQYF.

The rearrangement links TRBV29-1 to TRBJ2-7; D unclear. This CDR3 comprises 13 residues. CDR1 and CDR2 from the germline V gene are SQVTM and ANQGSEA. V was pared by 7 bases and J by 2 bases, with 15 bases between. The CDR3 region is CSAIGFDTYEQYF. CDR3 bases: TGCAGCGCGATCGGATTTGATACCTACGAGCAGTACTTC.

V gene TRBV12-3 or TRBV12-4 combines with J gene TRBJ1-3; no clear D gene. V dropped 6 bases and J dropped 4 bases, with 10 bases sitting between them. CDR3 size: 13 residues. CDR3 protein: CASSPYQGNTIYF. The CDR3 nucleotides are TGTGCCAGCAGCCCATATCAGGGAAACACCATATATTTT.

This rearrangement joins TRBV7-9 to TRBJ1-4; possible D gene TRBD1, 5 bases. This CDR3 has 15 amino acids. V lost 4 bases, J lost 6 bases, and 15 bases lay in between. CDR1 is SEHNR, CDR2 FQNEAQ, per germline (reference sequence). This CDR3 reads CASSSYGTADEKLFF. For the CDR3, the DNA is TGTGCCAGCAGCTCTTACGGGACGGCTGATGAAAAACTGTTTTTT.

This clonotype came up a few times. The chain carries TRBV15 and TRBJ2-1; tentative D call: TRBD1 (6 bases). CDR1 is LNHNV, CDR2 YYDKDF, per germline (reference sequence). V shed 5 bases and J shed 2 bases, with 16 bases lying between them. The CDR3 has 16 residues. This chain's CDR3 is CATSSWDIRAYNEQFF. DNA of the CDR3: TGTGCCACCAGCTCTTGGGACATCCGAGCCTACAATGAGCAGTTCTTC. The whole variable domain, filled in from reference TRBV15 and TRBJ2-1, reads DAMVIQNPRYQVTQFGKPVTLSCSQTLNHNVMYWYQQKSSQAPKLLFHYYDKDFNNEADTPDNFQSRRPNTSFCFLDIRSPGLGDTAMYLCATSSWDIRAYNEQFFGPGTRLTVL.

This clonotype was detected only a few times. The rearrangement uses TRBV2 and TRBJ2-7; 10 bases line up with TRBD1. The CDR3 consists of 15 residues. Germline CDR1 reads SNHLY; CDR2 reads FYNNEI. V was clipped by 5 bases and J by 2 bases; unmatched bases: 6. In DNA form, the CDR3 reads TGTGCCAGCAGTTACGGGACAGGGGCCACCTACGAGCAGTACTTC. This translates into CASSYGTGATYEQYF. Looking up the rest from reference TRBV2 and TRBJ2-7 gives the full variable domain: EPEVTQTPSHQVTQMGQEVILRCVPISNHLYFYWYRQILGQKVEFLVSFYNNEISEKSEIFDDQFSVERPDGSNFTLKIRSTKLEDSAMYFCASSYGTGATYEQYFGPGTRLTVT.

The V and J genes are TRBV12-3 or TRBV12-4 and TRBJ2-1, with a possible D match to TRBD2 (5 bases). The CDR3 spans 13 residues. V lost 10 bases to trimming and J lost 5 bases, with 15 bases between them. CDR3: CATNRAGDNEQFF. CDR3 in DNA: TGTGCCACAAACCGGGCCGGGGACAATGAGCAGTTCTTC.

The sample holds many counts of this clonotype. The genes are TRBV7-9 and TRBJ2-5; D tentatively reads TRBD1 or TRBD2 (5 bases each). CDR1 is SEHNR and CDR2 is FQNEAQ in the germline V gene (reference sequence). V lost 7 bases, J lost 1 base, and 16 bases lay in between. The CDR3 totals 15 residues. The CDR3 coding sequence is TGTGCCAGCACCTATTTGTTAGGGACCCAAGAGACCCAGTACTTC. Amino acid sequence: CASTYLLGTQETQYF.

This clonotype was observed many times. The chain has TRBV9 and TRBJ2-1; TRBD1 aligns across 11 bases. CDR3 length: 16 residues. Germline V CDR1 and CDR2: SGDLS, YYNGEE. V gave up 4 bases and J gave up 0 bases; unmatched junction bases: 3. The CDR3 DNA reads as TGTGCCAGCAGCCCGGGACAGGGGGGCTCCTACAATGAGCAGTTCTTC. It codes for CASSPGQGGSYNEQFF.

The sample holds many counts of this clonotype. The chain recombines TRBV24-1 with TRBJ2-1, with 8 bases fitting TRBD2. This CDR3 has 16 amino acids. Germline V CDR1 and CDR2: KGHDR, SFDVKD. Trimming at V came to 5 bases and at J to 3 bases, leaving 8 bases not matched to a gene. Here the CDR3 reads CATSATGGSIYNEQFF. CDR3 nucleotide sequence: TGTGCCACCAGTGCCACGGGGGGGAGCATCTACAATGAGCAGTTCTTC.

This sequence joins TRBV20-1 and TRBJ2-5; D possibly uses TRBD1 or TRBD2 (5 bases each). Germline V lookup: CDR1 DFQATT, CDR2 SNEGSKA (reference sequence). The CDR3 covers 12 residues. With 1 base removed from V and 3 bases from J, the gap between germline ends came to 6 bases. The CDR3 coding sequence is TGCAGTGCTAGAGTGGGGGAAGAGACCCAGTACTTC. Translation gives CSARVGEETQYF.

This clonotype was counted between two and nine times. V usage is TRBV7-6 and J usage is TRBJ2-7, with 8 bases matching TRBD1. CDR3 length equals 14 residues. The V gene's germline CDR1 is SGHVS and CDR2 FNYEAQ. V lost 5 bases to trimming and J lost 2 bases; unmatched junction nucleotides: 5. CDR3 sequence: CASSHWTGTYEQYF. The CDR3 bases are TGTGCCAGCAGCCACTGGACAGGGACCTACGAGCAGTACTTC.

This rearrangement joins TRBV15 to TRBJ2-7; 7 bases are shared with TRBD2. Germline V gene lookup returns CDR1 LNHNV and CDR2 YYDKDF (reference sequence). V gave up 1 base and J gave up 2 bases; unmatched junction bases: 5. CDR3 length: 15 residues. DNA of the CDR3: TGTGCCACCAGCAGAGCCGGGGGGATAGCCTACGAGCAGTACTTC. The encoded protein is CATSRAGGIAYEQYF. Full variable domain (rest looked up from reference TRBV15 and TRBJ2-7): DAMVIQNPRYQVTQFGKPVTLSCSQTLNHNVMYWYQQKSSQAPKLLFHYYDKDFNNEADTPDNFQSRRPNTSFCFLDIRSPGLGDTAMYLCATSRAGGIAYEQYFGPGTRLTVT.

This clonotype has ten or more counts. CDR3 bases: TGTGCCAGCAGTTTGGGGTTCGGCGGGAACACTGAAGCTTTCTTT. This gives the protein CASSLGFGGNTEAFF. This chain connects TRBV27 to TRBJ1-1, with D uncertain. Trimming stripped 3 bases from V and 1 base from J, with 12 bases between. Per the germline V gene, CDR1 is MNHEY and CDR2 is SMNVEV (reference sequence). CDR3 length: 15 residues.